The 26 T cell receptor beta chains below come from one sample, sequenced in a study of cytomegalovirus exposure and HLA in healthy donors. The PCR ran on 60 Vbeta and 13 Jbeta primers. TCRdb keeps only in-frame clones here, not all; method: immunoSEQ multiplex PCR. This repertoire shows around 150,000 clones, about 81% found once; its top ten account for around 7.8%. Sequenced sample: PBMCs. These receptors were collected from a woman in her 50s in good health and CMV-seropositive.

The chain has TRBV18 and TRBJ2-1; TRBD2 agrees at 10 bases. The CDR3 is 17 residues long. The ends lost 0 bases at V and 5 bases at J; junction bases unmatched: 7. Germline values: CDR1 KGHSH, CDR2 LQKENI. The DNA of the CDR3 is TGTGCCAGCTCACCACCGCAAGCGGGAGGGGTAGACAATGAGCAGTTCTTC. Translated: CASSPPQAGGVDNEQFF.

This rearrangement joins TRBV6-5 to TRBJ1-1; TRBD1 matches at 9 bases. The V gene end was trimmed by 2 bases and the J gene end by 4 bases; junction bases not matched to a gene: 5. The CDR3 loop spans 15 amino acids. CDR1 is MNHEY, CDR2 SVGAGI, per germline. The DNA for the CDR3 is TGTGCCAGCAGTTACGGGGACAGGGTCGGCACTGAAGCTTTCTTT. This encodes CASSYGDRVGTEAFF.

The chain has TRBV6-4 and TRBJ1-6; D uncertain. The V gene's germline CDR1 is MRHNA and CDR2 SNTAGT. V was clipped by 11 bases and J by 7 bases, with 9 bases between them. This CDR3 is built from 11 residues. CDR3 loop: CAGPGNSPLHF. The CDR3 DNA follows: TGTGCCGGGCCGGGAAATTCACCCCTCCACTTT.

This chain uses TRBV5-1 with TRBJ1-1, with D hard to call. V was trimmed by 0 bases and J by 5 bases, leaving 11 bases between them. Germline values: CDR1 SGHRS, CDR2 YFSETQ. This CDR3 contains 14 residues. Here the CDR3 DNA reads TGCGCCAGCAGCTTGGGGGGAGGGTGGACTGAAGCTTTCTTT. This sequence encodes CASSLGGGWTEAFF.

A remark on this clone: A read error may account for a junction end that differs from germline. The chain's CDR3 is CASSPRTGEGAFF. In nucleotides, the CDR3 is TGTGCTAGCAGCCCCCGGACAGGCGAAGGTGCTTTCTTT. This sequence joins TRBV7-7 and TRBJ1-1; TRBD1 matches at 7 bases. This CDR3 is 13 amino acids long. CDR1 and CDR2 from the germline V gene are SSHAT and FNYEAQ (reference sequence).

This chain links TRBV18 with TRBJ2-2; 8 nucleotides agree with TRBD2. Looked up from germline, CDR1 is KGHSH and CDR2 is LQKENI. The CDR3 totals 17 residues. V gave up 0 bases and J gave up 4 bases; unmatched junction bases: 7. As DNA, the CDR3 is TGTGCCAGCTCACCACCGTCGGGGGGGCGAGCCACCGGGGAGCTGTTTTTT. Translation gives CASSPPSGGRATGELFF.

The chain employs TRBV5-1 and TRBJ1-1, with D hard to call. Germline V gene lookup returns CDR1 SGHRS and CDR2 YFSETQ. Deletions cut 2 bases from V and 1 base from J, with 9 bases between. The CDR3 sequence is 14 residues long. CDR3 sequence reads: CASSFREWNTEAFF. For the CDR3, the DNA is TGCGCCAGCAGCTTCCGGGAATGGAACACTGAAGCTTTCTTT. Combining the CDR3 with reference TRBV5-1 and TRBJ1-1 gives the whole variable domain KAGVTQTPRYLIKTRGQQVTLSCSPISGHRSVSWYQQTPGQGLQFLFEYFSETQRNKGNFPGRFSGRQFSNSRSEMNVSTLELGDSALYLCASSFREWNTEAFFGQGTRLTVV.

The rearrangement uses TRBV11-3 and TRBJ2-1, with D unresolved. The CDR3 contains 14 residues. V dropped 1 base and J dropped 7 bases, with 11 bases sitting between them. Germline CDR1 SGHNT, CDR2 YENEEA. CDR3 nucleotide sequence: TGTGCCAGCAGCTTAGTATATCCTTATAATGAGCAGTTCTTC. This sequence encodes CASSLVYPYNEQFF.

The chain links TRBV15 to TRBJ2-7; D perhaps matches TRBD1 (7 bases). This CDR3 has 18 residues. V gave up 0 bases and J gave up 4 bases, with 22 bases separating them. CDR1 LNHNV and CDR2 YYDKDF come from the germline V gene (reference sequence). The CDR3 DNA sequence: TGTGCCACCAGCAGAGATCTCGTGTATCAGGGGGAGGCGTACGAGCAGTACTTC. Residues: CATSRDLVYQGEAYEQYF.

The chain couples TRBV7-9 to TRBJ1-2; TRBD1 is a possible D gene (5 bases). V dropped 3 bases and J dropped 5 bases, with 10 bases sitting between them. This CDR3 spans 13 amino acids. Germline loops: CDR1 SEHNR, CDR2 FQNEAQ (reference sequence). CDR3 amino acids: CASSLARVYGYTF. Here the CDR3 DNA reads TGTGCCAGCAGCTTGGCCAGGGTGTATGGCTACACCTTC. The full variable domain, in which reference TRBV7-9 and TRBJ1-2 provide the parts outside the CDR3, is DTGVSQNPRHKITKRGQNVTFRCDPISEHNRLYWYRQTLGQGPEFLTYFQNEAQLEKSRLLSDRFSAERPKGSFSTLEIQRTEQGDSAMYLCASSLARVYGYTFGSGTRLTVV.

The chain is built from TRBV7-2 and TRBJ1-5, with no clear D. V lost 3 bases and J lost 5, with 11 bases in between. In germline, CDR1 is SGHTA, CDR2 FQGNSA. The CDR3 length is 14 residues. CDR3 protein: CASSFSGSDQPQHF. The CDR3 DNA reads as TGTGCCAGCAGCTTCTCGGGGTCCGATCAGCCCCAGCATTTT.

The V gene is TRBV2, the J gene TRBJ2-3, with 9 bases fitting TRBD1. CDR3 size: 13 residues. J gave up 5 bases and V 9 bases, and 6 bases lay outside the gene matches. Germline CDR1 and CDR2: SNHLY and FYNNEI. CDR3: CARGQGRGDTQYF. DNA for the CDR3: TGTGCCAGAGGACAGGGGAGAGGAGATACGCAGTATTTT. The full variable domain, with the rest looked up from reference TRBV2 and TRBJ2-3, is EPEVTQTPSHQVTQMGQEVILRCVPISNHLYFYWYRQILGQKVEFLVSFYNNEISEKSEIFDDQFSVERPDGSNFTLKIRSTKLEDSAMYFCARGQGRGDTQYFGPGTRLTVL.

This chain uses TRBV29-1 with TRBJ2-7; 7 bases are shared with TRBD2. The CDR3 has 15 residues. Germline V gene lookup returns CDR1 SQVTM and CDR2 ANQGSEA. The junction had 10 bases not matched to a gene; V was cut back by 2 bases and J by 3 bases. CDR3 loop: CSVESGRGTLYEQYF. CDR3 nucleotides: TGCAGCGTTGAATCGGGGAGGGGCACCCTCTACGAGCAGTACTTC.

The chain couples TRBV6-6 to TRBJ1-4; D unresolved. The CDR3 loop spans 13 amino acids. The germline CDR1 and CDR2 sequences are MNHNY and SVGAGI (reference sequence). Trimming removed 2 bases from V and 6 bases from J, with 7 bases in between. The DNA of the CDR3 is TGTGCCAGCAGTTACCCCCAGGATGAAAAACTGTTTTTT. As protein: CASSYPQDEKLFF.

The chain couples TRBV30 to TRBJ1-2, with D tentatively TRBD1 (5 bases). Germline values: CDR1 GTSNPN, CDR2 SVGIG (reference sequence). The germline V and J ends were trimmed by 0 bases and 0 bases, with 11 bases remaining between them. The CDR3 is 15 amino acids. DNA of the CDR3: TGTGCCTGGAGTGTTGGGGGGGTACCTAACTATGGCTACACCTTC. Translating it yields CAWSVGGVPNYGYTF.

V is TRBV19 and J is TRBJ2-6, with D perhaps TRBD1 (6 bases). Germline CDR1 and CDR2: LNHDA and SQIVND (reference sequence). V dropped 6 bases and J dropped 3 bases, with 12 bases sitting between them. The CDR3 runs to 15 residues. This CDR3 is CASRSAGVGANVLTF. The CDR3 bases are TGTGCCAGTAGATCTGCAGGGGTTGGGGCCAACGTCCTGACTTTC.

The chain links TRBV28 to TRBJ2-7; 7 bases match TRBD1. The V gene's germline CDR1 is MDHEN and CDR2 SYDVKM. The CDR3 is 14 amino acids. V lost 4 bases and J lost 2; bases outside the gene matches: 5. The CDR3 loop reads CASSSGTVAYEQYF. The CDR3 DNA sequence: TGTGCCAGCAGTTCCGGGACAGTAGCCTACGAGCAGTACTTC.

This clone is a singleton in its sample. V gene TRBV15 combines with J gene TRBJ2-7; 11 bases match TRBD2. Germline V gives CDR1 LNHNV, CDR2 YYDKDF (reference sequence). The V segment lost 8 bases and the J segment 2 bases; nucleotides outside the gene matches: 5. The CDR3 contains 14 residues. The CDR3 loop is CATSLAGDTYEQYF. The CDR3 DNA follows: TGTGCCACCTCACTAGCGGGGGATACCTACGAGCAGTACTTC.

The rearrangement joins TRBV27 to TRBJ2-5; D remains ambiguous. The end of the DNA aligns better with TRBJ2-7, so the J call may be wrong. The CDR3 runs 15 residues. Per the germline V gene, CDR1 is MNHEY and CDR2 is SMNVEV (reference sequence). The CDR3 sequence: CASSLRPLSDYEQYF. CDR3 coding DNA: TGTGCCAGCAGTTTACGACCTCTCTCGGACTACGAGCAGTACTTC.

J is TRBJ2-7 and V is TRBV18; 10 positions agree with TRBD2. Trimming cost V 1 base and J 4 bases; bases outside gene matches: 7. CDR3 length: 16 residues. Germline V gene data show CDR1 as KGHSH and CDR2 as LQKENI. The CDR3 is CASSPRLAGDGYEQYF. The CDR3 DNA is TGTGCCAGCTCACCACGGCTAGCGGGAGATGGTTACGAGCAGTACTTC.

The chain joins TRBV18 to TRBJ1-1; maybe TRBD1 (6 bases). Trimming removed 3 bases at V and 5 bases at J, with 19 bases between. Germline V gene lookup returns CDR1 KGHSH and CDR2 LQKENI. The CDR3 spans 16 residues. The CDR3 coding sequence is TGTGCCAGCTCACCCTTCAGGGGTGGGAGGGAAACTGAAGCTTTCTTT. As protein: CASSPFRGGRETEAFF.

The chain has TRBV19 and TRBJ2-1, with D tentatively TRBD1 (6 bases). Between the trimmed V and J ends, which lost 4 bases and 8 bases, there was a span of 9 bases. CDR1 is LNHDA, CDR2 SQIVND, per germline (reference sequence). The CDR3 length is 12 residues. This chain's CDR3 is CASSRGQYEQFF. The DNA for the CDR3 is TGTGCCAGTAGTAGGGGGCAATATGAGCAGTTCTTC. Looking up the rest from reference TRBV19 and TRBJ2-1 gives the full variable domain: DGGITQSPKYLFRKEGQNVTLSCEQNLNHDAMYWYRQDPGQGLRLIYYSQIVNDFQKGDIAEGYSVSREKKESFPLTVTSAQKNPTAFYLCASSRGQYEQFFGPGTRLTVL.

The chain recombines TRBV5-6 with TRBJ1-5, with a weak D call TRBD1 (5 bases). This CDR3 is 15 amino acids long. The V gene lost 1 base and the J gene lost 3 bases, with 11 bases spanning the gap. The germline gives CDR1 SGHDT, CDR2 YYEEEE. The CDR3 DNA is TGTGCCAGCAGCTTGCAGGGTAGGGACAATCAGCCCCAGCATTTT. Translation gives CASSLQGRDNQPQHF.

The J gene is TRBJ2-5, the V gene TRBV5-4; D ambiguous. The CDR3 contains 13 residues. Looked up from germline, CDR1 is SGHNT and CDR2 is YYREEE (reference sequence). V was trimmed by 2 bases and J by 3 bases, leaving 8 bases between them. Here the CDR3 DNA reads TGTGCCAGCAGCTTAGTAGATGAAGAGACCCAGTACTTC. Translating gives CASSLVDEETQYF.

The chain uses TRBV20-1 and TRBJ1-2; D is uncertain. Germline lookup yields CDR1 DFQATT and CDR2 SNEGSKA (reference sequence). The CDR3 spans 11 residues. V lost 4 bases and J lost 4, with 7 bases in between. Here the CDR3 DNA reads TGCAGTGCTAAGCTCCCCTATGGCTACACCTTC. Translated, it gives CSAKLPYGYTF.

The chain joins TRBV10-3 to TRBJ2-1; 10 bases are shared with TRBD2. CDR3 length: 15 residues. J lost 0 bases, V lost 5 bases, and 1 base had no gene match. The V gene's germline CDR1 is ENHRY and CDR2 SYGVKD. The CDR3 loop is CAISQREGSYNEQFF. The DNA of the CDR3 is TGTGCCATCAGTCAGCGGGAGGGCTCCTACAATGAGCAGTTCTTC.